The sequence of this TCR beta chain was determined in a study of cytomegalovirus exposure and HLA in healthy donors. Trimming shortened V by 6 bases and J by 6 bases, and 19 bases separated the two germline ends. Germline-derived CDR1 and CDR2 are WNHNN and SYGVQD (reference sequence). This CDR3 spans 15 amino acids. The PCR used 60 Vbeta and 13 Jbeta primers. This table comes from immunoSEQ multiplex PCR, and its TCRdb copy is limited to in-frame clones, with some not included. The sample has approximately 120,000 clones, more than 65% seen once; the top ten hold about 13%. The receptor was isolated from a woman between 40 and 50 years old in good health and CMV-seropositive. The sample taken for sequencing was PBMCs. The V and J genes are TRBV10-1 and TRBJ2-3; the D gene is possibly TRBD2 (6 bases). The CDR3 loop is CASSPGERATDTQYF. For the CDR3, the DNA is TGCGCCAGCAGCCCCGGAGAGCGGGCTACGGATACGCAGTATTTT.